The 10 T cell receptor beta chains listed next were all sequenced from one sample in a study of cytomegalovirus exposure and HLA in healthy donors. PCR involved 60 Vbeta and 13 Jbeta primers. The data were produced by immunoSEQ multiplex PCR, yet TCRdb's version contains in-frame clones alone and is incomplete. The sample carries some 130,000 clones, roughly 80% recorded once. Sequencing used PBMCs. All receptors derive from a man aged 25 to 40 in good health and CMV-seronegative.

The chain is built from TRBV6-5 and TRBJ2-7; D not certain. Trimming shortened V by 6 bases and J by 2 bases, and 14 bases separated the two germline ends. The CDR3 spans 14 residues. The germline V gene has CDR1 MNHEY and CDR2 SVGAGI. This CDR3 reads CASRRVPTAYEQYF. The DNA of the CDR3 is TGTGCCAGCAGGCGCGTCCCCACGGCCTACGAGCAGTACTTC.

This chain uses TRBV28 with TRBJ2-7; 7 bases fit TRBD2. This CDR3 spans 13 amino acids. Looked up from germline, CDR1 is MDHEN and CDR2 is SYDVKM. The ends lost 7 bases at V and 9 bases at J; junction bases unmatched: 12. The DNA for the CDR3 is TGTGCCAGCATGGCAGGGAGGGGTGATGTGCAGTACTTC. It codes for CASMAGRGDVQYF.

The chain joins TRBV19 to TRBJ2-1; the match to TRBD2 covers 7 bases. V trimming: 10 bases; J trimming: 3 bases; junction bases outside the gene matches: 12. The germline V gene encodes CDR1 LNHDA and CDR2 SQIVND (reference sequence). CDR3 length: 15 residues. The CDR3 reads CATKLAGELYNEQFF. The CDR3 bases are TGTGCCACAAAACTGGCGGGAGAACTCTACAATGAGCAGTTCTTC.

The rearrangement joins TRBV4-3 to TRBJ2-7; 11 nucleotides align to TRBD1. This CDR3 comprises 15 residues. J lost 3 bases, V lost 2 bases, and 3 bases had no gene match. Germline-derived CDR1 and CDR2 are LGHNA and YSLEER. The CDR3 DNA is TGCGCCAGCAGCCAACAGGACAGGGGGCGCTACGAGCAGTACTTC. This gives the protein CASSQQDRGRYEQYF.

The DNA of the CDR3 is TGCGCCAGCAGCTCGGGGGAGACTAGCTCTTACAATGAGCAGTTCTTC. This codes for CASSSGETSSYNEQFF. The genes are TRBV5-1 and TRBJ2-1, with 7 bases matching TRBD2. In germline, CDR1 is SGHRS, CDR2 YFSETQ. The ends lost 3 bases at V and 4 bases at J; junction bases unmatched: 10. There are 16 residues in the CDR3.

This rearrangement joins TRBV18 to TRBJ2-7; the match to TRBD2 covers 8 bases. Germline V gene lookup returns CDR1 KGHSH and CDR2 LQKENI. V trimming: 6 bases; J trimming: 5 bases; junction bases outside the gene matches: 6. The CDR3 totals 13 residues. DNA of the CDR3: TGTGCCAGCTCGGGCGGGACTAGTAACGAGCAGTACTTC. It codes for CASSGGTSNEQYF.

The gene calls are TRBV7-8 and TRBJ1-5; D gene unclear. The CDR3 contains 14 residues. Deletions cut 3 bases from V and 5 bases from J, with 11 bases between. CDR1 and CDR2 from the germline V gene are SGHVS and FQNEAQ. CDR3: CASSLEPADQPQHF. The CDR3, as DNA: TGTGCCAGCAGCTTGGAGCCAGCGGATCAGCCCCAGCATTTT.

The J gene is TRBJ1-1, the V gene TRBV19, with TRBD1 matching 9 bases. Germline loops: CDR1 LNHDA, CDR2 SQIVND (reference sequence). This CDR3 region has 13 residues. J was trimmed by 3 bases and V by 6 bases; bases with no gene match: 2. CDR3 bases: TGTGCCAGTAGCTGGACAGGGGACACTGAAGCTTTCTTT. Amino acids: CASSWTGDTEAFF.

The J gene is TRBJ2-3, the V gene TRBV30, with a tentative D call TRBD1 (6 bases). Between the trimmed V and J ends, which lost 3 bases and 0 bases, there was a span of 16 bases. The CDR3 consists of 16 residues. CDR1 is GTSNPN, CDR2 SVGIG, per germline (reference sequence). The DNA of the CDR3 is TGTGCCTGGAGAACCCGCTACAGGGTTAGCACAGATACGCAGTATTTT. Protein sequence: CAWRTRYRVSTDTQYF.

V usage is TRBV6-5 and J usage is TRBJ1-4; TRBD1 might be the D (5 bases). Germline V CDR1 and CDR2: MNHEY, SVGAGI. This CDR3 is built from 13 residues. The V end was cut by 6 bases, the J end by 5 bases, with 10 bases between. Here the CDR3 DNA reads TGTGCCAGCAGCCCCAGGGTAAATGAAAAACTGTTTTTT. This encodes CASSPRVNEKLFF.